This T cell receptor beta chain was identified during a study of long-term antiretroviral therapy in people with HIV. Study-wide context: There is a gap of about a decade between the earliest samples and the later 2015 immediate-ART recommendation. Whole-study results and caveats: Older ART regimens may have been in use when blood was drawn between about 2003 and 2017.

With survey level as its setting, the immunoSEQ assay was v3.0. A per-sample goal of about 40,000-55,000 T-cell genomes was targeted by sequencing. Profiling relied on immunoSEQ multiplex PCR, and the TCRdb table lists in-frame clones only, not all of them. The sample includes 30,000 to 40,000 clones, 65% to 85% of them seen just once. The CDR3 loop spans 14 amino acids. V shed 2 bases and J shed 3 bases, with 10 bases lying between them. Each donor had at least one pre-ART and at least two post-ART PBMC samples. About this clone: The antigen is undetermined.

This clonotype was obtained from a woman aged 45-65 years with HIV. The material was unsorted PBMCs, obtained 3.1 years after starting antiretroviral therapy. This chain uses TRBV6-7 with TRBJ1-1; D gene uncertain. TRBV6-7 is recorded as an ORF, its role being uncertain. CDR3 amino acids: CASSYMSLDTEAFF. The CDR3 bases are TGTGCCAGCAGTTACATGAGTTTGGACACTGAAGCTTTCTTT.